Only one count was recorded for the clone carrying this TCR beta chain. Its specificity is unknown. The sample originates from a study of shared clonotypes between healthy human individuals. Tens of thousands of T cell genomes (around 190 ng DNA) went into each sorted-subset replicate. Data came from immunoSEQ multiplex PCR; TCRdb stores just in-frame clones and leaves some out. Of approximately 500,000 clones detected, 90% to 96% appear once; the ten largest clones hold about 0.064%. Study outcomes and limitations: Larger estimated richness was generally recorded for naive subsets relative to memory subsets.

None of the donors, who were healthy HIV-negative adults, had recently had acute infections or vaccinations. The split of CD4+ cells yielded CD45RA+ naive and CD45RA-negative memory subsets. Sample: naive CD4+ T cells sorted from blood. Subset of the sample: CD45RA+ positively selected. The clonotype originates from a woman aged 25 to 45 in good health.

This CDR3 is CAIQDSTTYEQYF. The CDR3 DNA is TGTGCCATCCAGGACAGTACTACCTACGAGCAGTACTTC. The genes are TRBV10-3 and TRBJ2-7, with a possible D match to TRBD1 (6 bases). Per germline, CDR1 ENHRY and CDR2 SYGVKD. V was trimmed by 8 bases and J by 2 bases, leaving 13 bases between them. The length of the CDR3 is 13 residues.